Listed below are T cell receptor beta chains from one sample, sequenced in a study of identical twins. TCRdb analysed the 5' RACE reads with MiXCR anew, one entry per CDR3 protein. The sample has 200,000 to 250,000 distinct CDR3 sequences; about 13% are singletons. A further study also used this sample, focusing on yellow fever vaccine responses in identical twins.

Sequencing was performed on memory (CD45RO+) T cells sorted from blood. These receptors originate from a woman younger than 30 in good health. CDR3s include the opening cysteine and the closing phenylalanine or tryptophan. The order of the fields is V gene, J gene, clone size, D gene, CDR3 DNA, CDR3 protein. The D gene is left open where the match is weak. Only some rows state a clone size, as once, few, many or a class for expanded clones.

>TRBV12-3/TRBV12-4|TRBJ2-1|.|.
TGTGCCAGCAGTGTGGGGGATGAGCAGTTCTTC
CASSVGDEQFF
>TRBV5-1|TRBJ2-3|many|TRBD1
TGCGCCAGCAGCTTGGAGACAGGGGGCACAGATACGCAGTATTTT
CASSLETGGTDTQYF
>TRBV19|TRBJ2-2|.|TRBD2
TGTGCCAGTAGTATTCCTAGACTAGCGGGAGGCAGAACCGGGGAGCTGTTTTTT
CASSIPRLAGGRTGELFF
>TRBV5-1|TRBJ2-7|many|TRBD1
TGCGCCAGCAGCTTGGTGGGGACAGAGACGGGGGAGCAGTACTTC
CASSLVGTETGEQYF
>TRBV2|TRBJ2-7|.|TRBD1
TGTGCCAGCAGTAGGGGACAGGGTCGAGAGCAGTACTTC
CASSRGQGREQYF
>TRBV6-1|TRBJ2-5|few|TRBD2
TGTGCCAGCAGCACCGGGACTACACAAGAGACCCAGTACTTC
CASSTGTTQETQYF
>TRBV4-1|TRBJ2-2|many|TRBD1
TGCGCCAGCAGCCAATCCGGGACAGGACCGAACACCGGGGAGCTGTTTTTT
CASSQSGTGPNTGELFF
>TRBV12-3/TRBV12-4|TRBJ1-1|many|.
TGTGCCAGCAGAAGACAGGCGAACACTGAAGCTTTCTTT
CASRRQANTEAFF
>TRBV5-1|TRBJ2-2|many|TRBD2
TGCGCCAGCAGCTTGGACCCCGGGGGGTCGAACACCGGGGAGCTGTTTTTT
CASSLDPGGSNTGELFF
>TRBV21-1|TRBJ2-3|many|.
TGTGCCAGCAGCAAAGGGGGGGGAGCAAGGCAGGATACGCAGTATTTT
CASSKGGGARQDTQYF
>TRBV18|TRBJ2-1|.|TRBD2
TGTGCCAGCTCGCGAAATATAGCGGGAGGGTCGGACAATGAGCAGTTCTTC
CASSRNIAGGSDNEQFF
>TRBV7-2|TRBJ1-5|.|.
TGTGCCAGCAGCTTAGGTTCCAGGGTCCGGCCCCAGCATTTT
CASSLGSRVRPQHF
>TRBV12-3/TRBV12-4|TRBJ2-6|many|.
TGCGCCAGCAGCTTGGGGGGGGCCAACGTCCTGACTTTC
CASSLGGANVLTF
>TRBV3-1|TRBJ1-6|many|.
TGTGCCAGCAGCCCAATTAGGGGGAATAATTCACCCCTCCACTTT
CASSPIRGNNSPLHF
>TRBV7-2|TRBJ2-3|.|TRBD2
TGTGCCAGCAGTCCAACTAGCGGGGGAAGCACAGATACGCAGTATTTT
CASSPTSGGSTDTQYF
>TRBV4-1|TRBJ2-1|.|.
TGCGCCAGCAGCCAACCTAGCAGCTCCTACAATGAGCAGTTCTTC
CASSQPSSSYNEQFF
>TRBV11-2|TRBJ2-7|.|.
TGTGCCAGCAGCCAGAGCCGTCCTACCGCCTACGAGCAGTACTTC
CASSQSRPTAYEQYF
>TRBV12-1|TRBJ2-1|.|.
TGTGCCAGCAGTTCACCTAGCGAACCCTACAATGAGCAGTTCTTC
CASSSPSEPYNEQFF
>TRBV20-1|TRBJ2-7|few|TRBD2
TGCAGTGCACCATGGGTTCTAGCGGACTCCTACGAGCAGTACTTC
CSAPWVLADSYEQYF
>TRBV6-1|TRBJ2-5|.|.
TGTGCCAGCAGGAAAGCCCAGGGCACGTATAGGGAGACCCAGTACTTC
CASRKAQGTYRETQYF
>TRBV12-3/TRBV12-4|TRBJ2-3|few|.
TGTGCCAGCAGTTTAGGCCCCCAGGATACGCAGTATTTT
CASSLGPQDTQYF
>TRBV20-1|TRBJ2-1|few|.
TGCAGTGCTAGGAGGGGCAGGATCGGCAATGAGCAGTTCTTC
CSARRGRIGNEQFF
>TRBV18|TRBJ2-2|.|TRBD2
TGTGCCAGCTCACCCTCCCTAGCGGACAATGTGGAGCTGTTTTTT
CASSPSLADNVELFF
>TRBV6-1|TRBJ2-2|.|TRBD1
TGTGCCAGCAGGAACAGGGCCCGGGACAGGCTGAACACCGGGGAGCTGTTTTTT
CASRNRARDRLNTGELFF
>TRBV10-3|TRBJ2-3|few|TRBD1
TGTGCCATCAGTGAGCCGACAGGGTTTCGCACAGATACGCAGTATTTT
CAISEPTGFRTDTQYF
>TRBV20-1|TRBJ2-7|.|.
TGCAGTGCCTACTACGCAAGCTCCTACGAGCAGTACTTC
CSAYYASSYEQYF
>TRBV10-3|TRBJ2-5|.|.
TGTGCCATCAGTGAGTCGATAGGGACTCGGCTAAACCAAGAGACCCAGTACTTC
CAISESIGTRLNQETQYF
>TRBV6-2/TRBV6-3|TRBJ2-1|.|TRBD1
TGTGCCAGCAAGGGGACAGGACAATACAATGAGCAGTTCTTC
CASKGTGQYNEQFF
>TRBV12-3/TRBV12-4|TRBJ2-1|.|TRBD2
TGTGCCAGCACCATCCTTAGCGGGAGGGGTGAGCAGTTCTTC
CASTILSGRGEQFF
>TRBV29-1|TRBJ2-7|few|.
TGCAGCGTTGAGGACAGCCTCTCCTACGAGCAGTACTTC
CSVEDSLSYEQYF
>TRBV23-1|TRBJ1-5|.|TRBD1
TGCGCCAGCAGTCAATTGACAGGGGAAGGTCAGCCCCAGCATTTT
CASSQLTGEGQPQHF
>TRBV29-1|TRBJ2-1|.|TRBD2
TGCAGCGTCGGGACTAGCATACACAATGAGCAGTTCTTC
CSVGTSIHNEQFF
>TRBV20-1|TRBJ1-4|.|TRBD1
TGCAGTGCTCCACCCCCGACAGGGCTTAATGAAAAACTGTTTTTT
CSAPPPTGLNEKLFF
>TRBV20-1|TRBJ1-5|few|.
TGCAGTGCTAGAGATCCGGGCTTGAGCAATCAGCCCCAGCATTTT
CSARDPGLSNQPQHF
>TRBV7-6|TRBJ2-1|few|TRBD2
TGTGCCAGCAGCCTACGGACTAGCGGGGACTACAATGAGCAGTTCTTC
CASSLRTSGDYNEQFF